This T cell receptor (beta chain) was documented in a study of human T cells and chemical hapten exposure. At the level of the study: Patch tests of 0.01% DPC on the upper back were read at 6 days. General study findings and limits: Significantly more large CDR3 similarity clusters arose among expanded TCRs than among controls.

The ends were cut back, 6 bases at V and 5 bases at J, with 9 bases in the middle. The CDR3 loop spans 12 amino acids. From the RACE reads, TCRdb called clonotypes with MiXCR, one entry per CDR3 protein. This table has about 85,000 distinct CDR3 sequences, 6.5% to 10% appearing once. The time point: pre-sensitization, week 0. Stated treatment: therapeutic diphenylcyclopropenone sensitization with weekly scalp DPC. Unfractionated whole blood was the source from which total RNA was extracted. This clonotype has more than one count but fewer than ten. What it binds is not known. Sequences were derived from whole blood, sampled in connection with sensitization to the hapten diphenylcyclopropenone (DPC). This sequence was found in a man aged 35 to 55 with alopecia areata. Some clones in this sample may be carry-over from other donors' samples. The chain uses TRBV12-3 or TRBV12-4 and TRBJ2-3, with D possibly matching TRBD1 (5 bases). CDR3 loop: CASRVTGDTQYF. The CDR3 nucleotides read TGTGCCAGCAGGGTTACAGGAGATACGCAGTATTTT.